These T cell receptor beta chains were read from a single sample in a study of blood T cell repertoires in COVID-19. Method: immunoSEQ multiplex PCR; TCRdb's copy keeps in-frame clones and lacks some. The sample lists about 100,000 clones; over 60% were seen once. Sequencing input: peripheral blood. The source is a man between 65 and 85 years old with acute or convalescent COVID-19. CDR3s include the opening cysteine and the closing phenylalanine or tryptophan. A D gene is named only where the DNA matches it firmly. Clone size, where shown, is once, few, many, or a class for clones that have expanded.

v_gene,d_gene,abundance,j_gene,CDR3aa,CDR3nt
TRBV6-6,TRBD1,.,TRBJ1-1,CAIGTGVGTEAFF,TGTGCCATAGGGACAGGGGTGGGCACTGAAGCTTTCTTT
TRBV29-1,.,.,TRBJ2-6,CSVEDGGANVLTF,TGCAGCGTTGAAGACGGGGGGGCCAACGTCCTGACTTTC
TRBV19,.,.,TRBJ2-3,CASSIRGPSTDTQYF,TGTGCCAGTAGTATCCGGGGTCCCAGCACAGATACGCAGTATTTT
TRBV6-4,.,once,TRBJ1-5,CASSEASNQPQHF,TGTGCCAGCAGTGAGGCTAGCAATCAGCCCCAGCATTTT
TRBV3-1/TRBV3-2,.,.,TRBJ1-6,CASSQAGSAPLHF,TGTGCCAGCAGCCAAGCCGGGTCGGCACCCCTCCACTTT
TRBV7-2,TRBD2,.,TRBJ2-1,CASSSVAGEINEQFF,TGTGCCAGCAGCTCGGTAGCGGGGGAGATCAATGAGCAGTTCTTC
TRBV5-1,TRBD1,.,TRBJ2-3,CASSFGQGWDTQYF,TGCGCCAGCAGCTTTGGACAGGGGTGGGATACGCAGTATTTT
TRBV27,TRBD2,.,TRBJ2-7,CATGLAGNYEQYF,TGTGCCACCGGACTAGCGGGGAACTACGAGCAGTACTTC
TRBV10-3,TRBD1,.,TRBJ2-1,CAISESGTGLYNEQFF,TGTGCCATCAGTGAGTCTGGGACAGGGCTCTACAATGAGCAGTTCTTC
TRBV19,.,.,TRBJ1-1,CASRPPGETEAFF,TGTGCCAGTCGACCTCCAGGGGAAACTGAAGCTTTCTTT
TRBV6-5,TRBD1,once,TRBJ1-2,CASSYSQTGSSYGYTF,TGTGCCAGCAGTTACTCGCAGACAGGGAGTTCCTATGGCTACACCTTC
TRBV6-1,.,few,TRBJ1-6,CASSESPLFSPLHF,TGTGCCAGCAGTGAATCTCCTTTGTTTTCACCCCTCCACTTT
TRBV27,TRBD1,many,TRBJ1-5,CASSLRGRGFGQPQHF,TGTGCCAGCAGTCTAAGGGGCAGGGGGTTCGGTCAGCCCCAGCATTTT
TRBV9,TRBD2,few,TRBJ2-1,CASSYGQAGGKQFF,TGTGCCAGCAGCTACGGACAGGCGGGAGGGAAGCAGTTCTTC
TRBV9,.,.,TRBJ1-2,CASSVADSNYGYTF,TGTGCCAGCAGCGTAGCGGACAGTAACTATGGCTACACCTTC
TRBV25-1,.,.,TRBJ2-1,CASSEPRAGEQFF,TGTGCCAGCAGTGAGCCCAGGGCAGGGGAGCAGTTCTTC